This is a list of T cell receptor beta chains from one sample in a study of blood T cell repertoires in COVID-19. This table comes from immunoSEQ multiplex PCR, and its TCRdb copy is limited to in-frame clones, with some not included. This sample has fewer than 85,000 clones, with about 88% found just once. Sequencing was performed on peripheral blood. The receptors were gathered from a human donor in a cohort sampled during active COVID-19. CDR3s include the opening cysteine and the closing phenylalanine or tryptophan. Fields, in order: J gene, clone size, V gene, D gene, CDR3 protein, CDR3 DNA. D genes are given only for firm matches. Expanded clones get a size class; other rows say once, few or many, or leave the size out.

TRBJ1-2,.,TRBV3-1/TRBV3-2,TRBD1,CASSQGQGKGYTF,TGTGCCAGCAGCCAAGGACAGGGCAAAGGCTACACCTTC
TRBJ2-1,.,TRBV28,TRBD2,CASKRAGGHNEQFF,TGTGCCAGCAAAAGAGCGGGGGGACACAATGAGCAGTTCTTC
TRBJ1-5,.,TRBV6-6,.,CASSPLRGGGPNQPQHF,TGTGCCAGCAGTCCGCTAAGGGGTGGGGGCCCCAATCAGCCCCAGCATTTT
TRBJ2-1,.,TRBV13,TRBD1,CASSGRDSSSYNEQFF,TGTGCCAGCAGCGGCAGGGACAGCTCCTCCTACAATGAGCAGTTCTTC
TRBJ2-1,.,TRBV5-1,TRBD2,CASSLMTSSYNEQFF,TGCGCCAGCAGCTTAATGACTAGCAGCTACAATGAGCAGTTCTTC
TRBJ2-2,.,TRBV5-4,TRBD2,CASSRTGTSVPGELFF,TGTGCCAGCAGCCGAACCGGGACTAGCGTCCCCGGGGAGCTGTTTTTT
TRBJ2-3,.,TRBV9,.,CASSVASSEDTQYF,TGTGCCAGCAGCGTAGCGAGCAGCGAAGATACGCAGTATTTT
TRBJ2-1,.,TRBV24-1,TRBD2,CATSDTTSGEGEQFF,TGTGCCACCAGTGATACTACTAGCGGGGAGGGGGAGCAGTTCTTC
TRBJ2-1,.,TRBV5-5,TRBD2,CASSLGLAKYNEQFF,TGTGCCAGCAGCTTGGGACTAGCGAAATACAATGAGCAGTTCTTC
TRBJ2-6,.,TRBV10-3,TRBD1,CAISGRTTGGLGGANVLTF,TGTGCCATCAGCGGGCGAACGACAGGGGGCCTCGGTGGGGCCAACGTCCTGACTTTC
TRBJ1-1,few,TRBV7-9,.,CASSSLPGKNTEAFF,TGTGCCAGCAGCTCACTCCCCGGGAAGAACACTGAAGCTTTCTTT
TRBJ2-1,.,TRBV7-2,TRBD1,CAGGRDRTLSSYNEQFF,TGTGCCGGTGGCCGGGACAGAACTTTAAGCTCCTACAATGAGCAGTTCTTC
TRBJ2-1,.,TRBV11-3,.,CASSLDGSGYNEQFF,TGTGCCAGCAGCTTAGACGGGAGCGGTTACAATGAGCAGTTCTTC
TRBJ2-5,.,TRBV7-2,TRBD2,CASSSGLAGVYQETQYF,TGTGCCAGCAGCTCGGGACTAGCGGGAGTTTACCAAGAGACCCAGTACTTC
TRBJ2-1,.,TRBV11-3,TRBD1,CASSATGFGGKQFF,TGTGCCAGCAGCGCGACAGGGTTTGGTGGTAAGCAGTTCTTC
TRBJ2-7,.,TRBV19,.,CASSQGGGPVYEQYF,TGTGCCAGTAGCCAGGGAGGAGGGCCAGTCTACGAGCAGTACTTC
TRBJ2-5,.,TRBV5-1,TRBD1,CASSPQTGTQETQYF,TGCGCCAGCAGCCCCCAGACAGGGACCCAAGAGACCCAGTACTTC
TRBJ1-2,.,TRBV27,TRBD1,CASGRQGANSGYGYTF,TGTGCCAGCGGCCGACAGGGGGCTAACAGCGGCTATGGCTACACCTTC
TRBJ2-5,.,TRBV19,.,CASSMYVGGNVETQYF,TGTGCCAGTAGTATGTACGTAGGCGGGAACGTAGAGACCCAGTACTTC
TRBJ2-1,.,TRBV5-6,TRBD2,CASSLVLLAGAGEQFF,TGTGCCAGCAGCTTGGTTCTCCTAGCGGGGGCCGGTGAGCAGTTCTTC
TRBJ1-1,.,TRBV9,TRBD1,CASSAEDRVGAEAFF,TGTGCCAGCAGCGCAGAAGACAGGGTGGGCGCTGAAGCTTTCTTT
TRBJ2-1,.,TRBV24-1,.,CATSRGYNEQFF,TGTGCCACCTCACGGGGATACAATGAGCAGTTCTTC
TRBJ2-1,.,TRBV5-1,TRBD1,CASSLEGAGNEQFF,TGCGCCAGCAGCTTGGAGGGGGCAGGGAATGAGCAGTTCTTC
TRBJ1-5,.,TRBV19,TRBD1,CASSTKTGGPIDQPQHF,TGTGCCAGTAGTACCAAGACAGGGGGGCCTATCGATCAGCCCCAGCATTTT
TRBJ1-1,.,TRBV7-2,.,CASSLHQLTEAFF,TGTGCCAGCAGCCTCCACCAGTTGACTGAAGCTTTCTTT
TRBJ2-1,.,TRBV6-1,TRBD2,CASSEPLAGGRYNEQFF,TGTGCCAGCAGTGAACCTCTAGCGGGAGGGCGTTACAATGAGCAGTTCTTC
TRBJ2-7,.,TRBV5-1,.,CASSASQGIWYEQYF,TGCGCCAGCAGCGCCAGCCAGGGGATCTGGTACGAGCAGTACTTC
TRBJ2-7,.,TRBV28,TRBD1,CASSLDRGGYEQYF,TGTGCCAGCAGTTTGGACAGGGGAGGGTACGAGCAGTACTTC
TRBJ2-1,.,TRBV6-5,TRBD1,CASSRTGAYNEQFF,TGTGCCAGCAGTCGGACAGGAGCCTACAATGAGCAGTTCTTC
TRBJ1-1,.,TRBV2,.,CASRTGLNTEAFF,TGTGCCAGCAGAACAGGGTTAAACACTGAAGCTTTCTTT
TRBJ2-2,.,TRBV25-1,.,CASSGGGASGELFF,TGTGCCAGCAGTGGAGGGGGGGCGTCCGGGGAGCTGTTTTTT
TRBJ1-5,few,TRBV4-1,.,CASSQDSNQPQHF,TGCGCCAGCAGCCAAGACTCCAATCAGCCCCAGCATTTT
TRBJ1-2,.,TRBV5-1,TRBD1,CASSLSPDRDTSGYTF,TGCGCCAGCAGCTTAAGTCCGGACAGGGACACCAGTGGCTACACCTTC
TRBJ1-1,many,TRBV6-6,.,CASIARHGNTEAFF,TGTGCCAGCATAGCGAGGCACGGGAACACTGAAGCTTTCTTT
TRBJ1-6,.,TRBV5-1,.,CASSLGRGPTDNSPLHF,TGCGCCAGCAGCTTGGGGCGGGGACCAACCGATAATTCACCCCTCCACTTT
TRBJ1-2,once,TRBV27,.,CASAMAGPLDYGYTF,TGTGCCAGCGCCATGGCGGGGCCCCTAGACTATGGCTACACCTTC
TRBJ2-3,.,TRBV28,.,CASSLSQGATDTQYF,TGTGCCAGCAGTTTGAGTCAGGGTGCCACAGATACGCAGTATTTT
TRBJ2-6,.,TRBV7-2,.,CASSSLQGSGANVLTF,TGTGCCAGCAGCTCCCTTCAGGGTTCTGGGGCCAACGTCCTGACTTTC
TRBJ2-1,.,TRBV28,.,CASRRLGALNEQFF,TGTGCCAGCCGGCGTCTAGGCGCACTCAATGAGCAGTTCTTC
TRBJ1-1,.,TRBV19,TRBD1,CASSRRQGDTEAFF,TGTGCCAGTAGCCGAAGACAGGGTGACACTGAAGCTTTCTTT
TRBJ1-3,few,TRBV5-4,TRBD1,CASSYSQTGGSGNTIYF,TGTGCCAGCAGCTACAGTCAGACAGGGGGAAGTGGAAACACCATATATTTT
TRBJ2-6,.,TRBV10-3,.,CASDSGANVLTF,TGTGCCTCAGACTCTGGGGCCAACGTCCTGACTTTC
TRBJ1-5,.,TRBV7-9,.,CASSPPTGPNQPQHF,TGTGCCAGCAGCCCCCCGACAGGACCCAATCAGCCCCAGCATTTT